This T cell receptor beta chain was captured in a study of blood T cell repertoires in COVID-19. Study-level information: COVID-19 samples, acute and convalescent, were from the United States, Italy and Spain. Sources were T cells, B-cell-depleted T cells, or PBMCs; the material itself was cDNA or gDNA.

TCRdb keeps only in-frame clones here, not all; method: immunoSEQ multiplex PCR. The table has 9,500 to 15,000 clones, approximately 77% seen once. Seattle patients were enrolled while actively infected and followed longitudinally. From germline, CDR1 is SGHRS and CDR2 YFSETQ. V lost 4 bases and J lost 4, with 12 bases in between. The CDR3 is 14 residues long. What was sequenced was peripheral blood. The origin of this receptor is a man aged 55 to 70 with COVID-19, enrolled during active disease. The chain employs TRBV5-1 and TRBJ2-1; D might be TRBD2 (6 bases). The CDR3 sequence is CASSLTRGYNEQFF. The CDR3 region has the DNA TGCGCCAGCAGCCTGACTAGGGGTTACAATGAGCAGTTCTTC.